This T cell receptor (beta chain) was captured in a study of long-term antiretroviral therapy in people with HIV. Cryopreserved PBMC, at roughly 0.85-11 million per sample, were present before DNA extraction. Germline loops: CDR1 SNHLY, CDR2 FYNNEI. V shed 7 bases and J shed 4 bases, with 19 bases lying between them. CDR3 length: 15 residues. Sequencing used immunoSEQ v3.0 at survey level. Produced via immunoSEQ multiplex PCR; TCRdb's table is partial and in-frame only. The sample shows tens of thousands of clones, more than 70% of them seen only once. The chain links TRBV2 to TRBJ2-5, with D tentatively TRBD1 (6 bases). The receptor was isolated from a man in his forties or fifties with HIV. The sequencing here drew on unsorted PBMCs, taken at the start of antiretroviral therapy. CDR3 coding DNA: TGTGCCAGCACTCCGTTGGGGGCTGGAGTAGAGACCCAGTACTTC. It is translated as CASTPLGAGVETQYF.